The 15 T cell receptor beta chains in this list originate from one sample, sequenced in a study of shared clonotypes between healthy human individuals. Clones were sequenced by immunoSEQ multiplex PCR, and TCRdb holds only the in-frame ones, with some missing. This sample has 2 million to 2.5 million clones, with 85% to 95% found just once. The sequencing sample was made of naive CD4+ T cells sorted from blood. Specified subset: CD45RA+ positively selected. These receptors were obtained from a man between 18 and 35 years old in good health.

CDR3 protein: CASSLVGRGYGEQYF. CDR3 DNA: TGTGCCAGCAGCTTAGTAGGTAGGGGTTACGGCGAGCAGTACTTC. The chain carries TRBV11-2 and TRBJ2-7; TRBD1 might be the D (5 bases). V lost 1 base, J lost 6 bases, and 16 bases lay in between. In germline, CDR1 is SGHAT, CDR2 FQNNGV. The CDR3 covers 15 residues.

With respect to this clone: This sample includes further DNA sequences coding for the same CDR3. The chain recombines TRBV2 with TRBJ1-1; TRBD1 matches 7 bases. The J segment lost 5 bases and the V segment lost 6 bases, leaving 6 bases of the junction unmatched. The CDR3 length is 13 residues. The germline V gene encodes CDR1 SNHLY and CDR2 FYNNEI. The CDR3 spells CASRAGGGTEAFF. CDR3 sequence (DNA): TGTGCCAGCAGAGCAGGGGGTGGGACTGAAGCTTTCTTT.

This clone came up once. The chain carries TRBV9 and TRBJ1-6, with D possibly being TRBD1 (6 bases). Trimming cost V 5 bases and J 5 bases, with 17 bases left between them. This CDR3 contains 16 residues. The germline V gene has CDR1 SGDLS and CDR2 YYNGEE. Here the CDR3 reads CASSVLGQPNNSPLHF. In nucleotides, the CDR3 is TGTGCCAGCAGTGTTTTAGGACAGCCTAATAATTCACCCCTCCACTTT.

This clone was seen once. V usage is TRBV30 and J usage is TRBJ1-5; D call uncertain. V dropped 2 bases and J dropped 9 bases, with 20 bases sitting between them. Looked up from germline, CDR1 is GTSNPN and CDR2 is SVGIG (reference sequence). The CDR3 has 15 residues. The CDR3, as DNA: TGTGCCTGGAGTAAGGGTATCGCGCGTGAGGGGCCCCAGCATTTT. This translates into CAWSKGIAREGPQHF.

The chain is built from TRBV30 and TRBJ1-1, with 7 bases that match TRBD1. Germline V gives CDR1 GTSNPN, CDR2 SVGIG (reference sequence). The ends lost 2 bases at V and 0 bases at J; junction bases unmatched: 6. There are 15 residues in the CDR3. CDR3 residues: CAWSTLQGLNTEAFF. The CDR3 nucleotides read TGTGCCTGGAGTACCCTACAGGGGTTGAACACTGAAGCTTTCTTT.

The gene calls are TRBV30 and TRBJ2-5; a possible D gene is TRBD1 (6 bases). This CDR3 spans 14 amino acids. The germline V gene has CDR1 GTSNPN and CDR2 SVGIG (reference sequence). With 4 bases removed from V and 4 bases from J, the gap between germline ends came to 16 bases. Here the CDR3 DNA reads TGTGCCTGGATTCGCCCGGACAGCGGAGAGACCCAGTACTTC. Translation: CAWIRPDSGETQYF.

This chain uses TRBV5-1 with TRBJ2-7, with D perhaps TRBD1 (6 bases). V lost 3 bases and J lost 0, with 16 bases in between. This CDR3 has 16 residues. Germline V gene lookup returns CDR1 SGHRS and CDR2 YFSETQ. The chain's CDR3 is CASSSGQSSNSYEQYF. In DNA, the CDR3 is TGCGCCAGCAGCTCCGGACAGTCATCTAACTCCTACGAGCAGTACTTC. Variable domain in full (rest from reference TRBV5-1 and TRBJ2-7): KAGVTQTPRYLIKTRGQQVTLSCSPISGHRSVSWYQQTPGQGLQFLFEYFSETQRNKGNFPGRFSGRQFSNSRSEMNVSTLELGDSALYLCASSSGQSSNSYEQYFGPGTRLTVT.

The chain has TRBV7-2 and TRBJ2-7, with TRBD1 matching over 9 bases. CDR1 is SGHTA and CDR2 is FQGNSA in the germline V gene. The J segment lost 3 bases and the V segment lost 5 bases, leaving 5 bases of the junction unmatched. This CDR3 is built from 14 residues. CDR3 region: CASSPLDRGYEQYF. CDR3 nucleotide sequence: TGTGCCAGCAGCCCGCTGGACAGGGGCTACGAGCAGTACTTC.

Comments on this clone: Other DNA sequences in the same sample also yield this CDR3. The chain is built from TRBV5-1 and TRBJ2-1, with 12 positions matching TRBD2. Germline-derived CDR1 and CDR2 are SGHRS and YFSETQ. Trimming took 4 bases from V and 4 from J; bases not matched to a gene: 3. This CDR3 contains 15 residues. The CDR3 here is CASSPGTSGYNEQFF. The CDR3 region has the DNA TGCGCCAGCAGCCCGGGGACTAGCGGGTACAATGAGCAGTTCTTC.

V gene TRBV25-1 combines with J gene TRBJ1-2; the D gene is possibly TRBD1 (5 bases). Trimming cost V 4 bases and J 8 bases, with 17 bases left between them. CDR3 length: 14 residues. Germline V gene sequence: CDR1 MGHDK, CDR2 SYGVNS. CDR3 DNA sequence: TGTGCCAGCAGTGGCGACCCCAGGGTTGGAGGCTACACCTTC. It is translated as CASSGDPRVGGYTF.

The CDR3: CASSEREPGTEAFF. In DNA, the CDR3 is TGCGCCAGCAGTGAGAGGGAGCCGGGGACTGAAGCTTTCTTT. The chain has TRBV10-2 and TRBJ1-1; D is ambiguous. Germline loops: CDR1 WSHSY, CDR2 SAAADI. This CDR3 spans 14 amino acids. V lost 2 bases and J 5 bases, leaving 12 bases between the germline ends.

The J gene is TRBJ2-5, the V gene TRBV2; D not certain. The germline V gene encodes CDR1 SNHLY and CDR2 FYNNEI. Trimming left V 5 bases short and J 3 bases short, with 4 bases between. The length of the CDR3 is 11 residues. The CDR3 bases are TGTGCCAGCAGTACGAAAGAGACCCAGTACTTC. Its protein is CASSTKETQYF.

This chain uses TRBV6-6 with TRBJ2-5, with unresolved D. Germline loops: CDR1 MNHNY, CDR2 SVGAGI (reference sequence). This CDR3 is 12 amino acids long. Trimming took 7 bases from V and 1 from J, leaving 7 bases between them. CDR3 nucleotides: TGTGCCAGCACCAATACCCAAGAGACCCAGTACTTC. Translated: CASTNTQETQYF.

The genes are TRBV7-9 and TRBJ2-1; 9 positions agree with TRBD2. This CDR3 is 15 amino acids long. Germline loops: CDR1 SEHNR, CDR2 FQNEAQ (reference sequence). The V and J ends lost 4 bases and 3 bases, in that order; junction bases with no gene match: 4. In nucleotides, the CDR3 is TGTGCCAGCAGCTCTAGCGGGACATACTACAATGAGCAGTTCTTC. Protein: CASSSSGTYYNEQFF.

This sequence joins TRBV5-8 and TRBJ1-6; no clear D. V was pared by 0 bases and J by 3 bases, with 4 bases between. Per the germline V gene, CDR1 is SGHTS and CDR2 is YDEGEE. CDR3 size: 14 residues. The DNA of the CDR3 is TGTGCCAGCAGCTTGGCAGTCTATAATTCACCCCTCCACTTT. Translated: CASSLAVYNSPLHF. Full variable domain (missing parts from reference TRBV5-8 and TRBJ1-6): EAGVTQSPTHLIKTRGQQATLRCSPISGHTSVYWYQQALGLGLQFLLWYDEGEERNRGNFPPRFSGRQFPNYSSELNVNALELEDSALYLCASSLAVYNSPLHFGNGTRLTVT.